Here is one TCR beta chain with its context. As handled by the study authors: Estimation of nucleated cell counts relied on the amplification of reference gene primers. TCRdb's table, derived via immunoSEQ multiplex PCR, lists solely in-frame clones and lacks some. D and trimming come from the DNA, and the V and J calls and clone size come from that table. There are approximately 170,000 clones in the sample; approximately 86% occur only once, and 2% to 3% lies in the top ten. Followed over time, Seattle patients had been enrolled while infection was active. The data were obtained in a study of blood T cell repertoires in COVID-19. Study as a whole: Material from acute and convalescent COVID-19 was sourced from the United States, Italy and Spain.

V was cut by 5 bases and J by 0 bases, with 8 bases left in between. The length of the CDR3 is 14 residues. Per the germline V gene, CDR1 is MDHEN and CDR2 is SYDVKM. The chain couples TRBV28 to TRBJ1-3; a possible D gene is TRBD1 (5 bases). The sample taken for sequencing was peripheral blood. The receptor was isolated from a woman at least 80 years old with COVID-19, enrolled during active disease. This chain's CDR3 is CASSTGISGNTIYF. CDR3 DNA: TGTGCCAGCAGTACAGGAATCTCTGGAAACACCATATATTTT.